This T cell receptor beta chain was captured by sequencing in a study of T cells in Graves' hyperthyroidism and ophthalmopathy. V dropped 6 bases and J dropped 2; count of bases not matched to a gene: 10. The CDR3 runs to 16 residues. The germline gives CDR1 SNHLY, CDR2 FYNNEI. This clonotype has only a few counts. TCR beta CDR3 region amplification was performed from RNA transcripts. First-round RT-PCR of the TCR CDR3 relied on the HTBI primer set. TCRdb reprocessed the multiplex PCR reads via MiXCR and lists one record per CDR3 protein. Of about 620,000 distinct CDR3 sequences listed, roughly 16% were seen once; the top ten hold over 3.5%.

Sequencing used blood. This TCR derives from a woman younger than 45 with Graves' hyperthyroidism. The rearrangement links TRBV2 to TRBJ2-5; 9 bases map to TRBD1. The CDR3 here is CASRGGTGRGQETQYF. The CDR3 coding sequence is TGTGCCAGCAGAGGCGGGACAGGGAGAGGTCAAGAGACCCAGTACTTC.